Following are 13 T cell receptor beta chains from one sample sequenced in a study of T cell changes during pregnancy in multiple sclerosis. Only in-frame clones appear in the TCRdb table, and some are missing; sequencing was by immunoSEQ multiplex PCR. The data show roughly 45,000 clones, less than 90% seen once. This sample comprised CD4+ T cells from peripheral blood mononuclear cells, obtained in the second trimester of pregnancy. Every receptor here comes from a female donor with multiple sclerosis, enrolled in a pregnancy study.

The chain couples TRBV10-3 to TRBJ1-5; D not resolved. Germline V gene sequence: CDR1 ENHRY, CDR2 SYGVKD. V lost 2 bases to trimming and J lost 9 bases, with 11 bases between them. CDR3 length equals 13 residues. The CDR3 DNA sequence: TGTGCCATCAGTGAGGAACGGTCGGGGCCCCAGCATTTT. It encodes CAISEERSGPQHF.

This clone was counted a few times. The V call is TRBV7-8, the J call TRBJ2-6; D possibly corresponds to TRBD2 (5 bases). V lost 1 base and J 2 bases, leaving 6 bases between the germline ends. The CDR3 is made up of 15 amino acids. Germline V CDR1 and CDR2: SGHVS, FQNEAQ. CDR3 protein: CASSLGAAGANVLTF. As DNA, the CDR3 is TGTGCCAGCAGCTTAGGAGCGGCTGGGGCCAACGTCCTGACTTTC.

J is TRBJ1-2 and V is TRBV19; TRBD1 agrees at 9 bases. The trim removed 6 bases at V and 4 bases at J, leaving 6 bases unmatched. The CDR3 is 14 residues long. Germline-derived CDR1 and CDR2 are LNHDA and SQIVND (reference sequence). CDR3 in DNA: TGTGCCAGTAGCCGGATGACAGGGGGCTATGGCTACACCTTC. Residues: CASSRMTGGYGYTF.

V usage is TRBV19 and J usage is TRBJ2-6; the D gene is possibly TRBD2 (5 bases). The V and J ends lost 2 bases and 2 bases respectively, with 13 bases between them. The CDR3 covers 17 residues. Germline CDR1 and CDR2: LNHDA and SQIVND (reference sequence). CDR3 DNA: TGTGCCAGTAGTATAAGGGAGCTGGTTCCTGGGGCCAACGTCCTGACTTTC. Translation: CASSIRELVPGANVLTF.

V and J are TRBV11-2 and TRBJ1-4, with a tentative D call TRBD1 (5 bases). Trimming shortened V by 0 bases and J by 8 bases, and 13 bases separated the two germline ends. There are 15 residues in the CDR3. Germline V gene lookup returns CDR1 SGHAT and CDR2 FQNNGV. CDR3 sequence (DNA): TGTGCCAGCAGCTTAGAAGGGGCTCGGGAGGAAAAACTGTTTTTT. Translated: CASSLEGAREEKLFF.

The CDR3 spells CSGTGHSYEQYF. The CDR3 DNA is TGCAGCGGGACGGGACACTCCTACGAGCAGTACTTC. The rearrangement uses TRBV29-1 and TRBJ2-5, with a weak D call TRBD1 (6 bases). The closer fit of TRBJ2-7 to the DNA end suggests the J call may be wrong. This CDR3 contains 12 residues. CDR1 and CDR2 (germline): SQVTM, ANQGSEA.

In regard to this clone: An end of the junction does not agree with germline; a read error may underlie this. The chain is built from TRBV29-1 and TRBJ1-2, with 7 bases that match TRBD1. Germline CDR1 reads SQVTM; CDR2 reads ANQGSEA. This CDR3 comprises 16 residues. The CDR3 spells CSVEVNQGQSNYGYTF. The CDR3 bases are TGCAGCGTGGAAGTAAACCAGGGACAGAGCAACTATGGCTACACCTTC.

This clone was seen a single time. The rearrangement uses TRBV18 and TRBJ1-1, with 9 nucleotides matching TRBD1. Per the germline V gene, CDR1 is KGHSH and CDR2 is LQKENI. This CDR3 is 14 amino acids long. The ends lost 3 bases at V and 8 bases at J; junction bases unmatched: 7. In DNA, the CDR3 is TGTGCCAGCTCACCCTCCAGGGGACAGGGAGAAGCTTTCTTT. This codes for CASSPSRGQGEAFF. The full variable domain, in which reference TRBV18 and TRBJ1-1 provide the parts outside the CDR3, is NAGVMQNPRHLVRRRGQEARLRCSPMKGHSHVYWYRQLPEEGLKFMVYLQKENIIDESGMPKERFSAEFPKEGPSILRIQQVVRGDSAAYFCASSPSRGQGEAFFGQGTRLTVV.

This chain uses TRBV15 with TRBJ1-5; possible D gene TRBD1, 6 bases. The CDR3 is 16 residues long. V dropped 3 bases and J dropped 1 base, with 13 bases sitting between them. Per germline, CDR1 LNHNV and CDR2 YYDKDF (reference sequence). CDR3 sequence (DNA): TGTGCCACCAGCAGGAGAGGGGGTCCGAGCAATCAGCCCCAGCATTTT. Amino acids: CATSRRGGPSNQPQHF.

CDR3 sequence reads: CASRKTSGPSGELFF. The CDR3, as DNA: TGTGCCAGCCGCAAGACTAGCGGTCCGTCGGGGGAGCTGTTTTTT. The chain is built from TRBV11-2 and TRBJ2-2; 9 bases line up with TRBD2. Germline V gives CDR1 SGHAT, CDR2 FQNNGV. CDR3 length: 15 amino acids. V trimming: 8 bases; J trimming: 8 bases; junction bases outside the gene matches: 12.

The chain has TRBV29-1 and TRBJ1-4; a possible D gene is TRBD1 (5 bases). This CDR3 spans 12 amino acids. Germline V gives CDR1 SQVTM, CDR2 ANQGSEA. Trimming shortened V by 6 bases and J by 7 bases, and 12 bases separated the two germline ends. The DNA for the CDR3 is TGCAGCGTCAGAACCACAGGTGAAAAACTGTTTTTT. Protein product: CSVRTTGEKLFF.

This chain connects TRBV6-5 to TRBJ1-2, with D unclear. V was trimmed by 5 bases and J by 6 bases, leaving 10 bases between them. The CDR3 is made up of 12 amino acids. The germline CDR1 and CDR2 sequences are MNHEY and SVGAGI. The CDR3 DNA follows: TGTGCCAGCAGTACCGACAAGAATGGCTACACCTTC. This codes for CASSTDKNGYTF.

J is TRBJ2-1 and V is TRBV5-1; no clear D gene. V dropped 4 bases and J dropped 6 bases, with 5 bases sitting between them. This CDR3 is 11 amino acids long. Germline V CDR1 and CDR2: SGHRS, YFSETQ. This CDR3 reads CASSPGNEQFF. The CDR3 nucleotides read TGCGCCAGCAGCCCGGGCAATGAGCAGTTCTTC. Looking up the rest from reference TRBV5-1 and TRBJ2-1 gives the full variable domain: KAGVTQTPRYLIKTRGQQVTLSCSPISGHRSVSWYQQTPGQGLQFLFEYFSETQRNKGNFPGRFSGRQFSNSRSEMNVSTLELGDSALYLCASSPGNEQFFGPGTRLTVL.